This TCR beta chain emerged from a study of T-cell memory formation after mild COVID-19. The V end was cut by 3 bases, the J end by 1 base, with 7 bases between. The CDR3 is 14 amino acids. Germline V gene data show CDR1 as LGHNA and CDR2 as YSLEER. TCRdb analysed the 5' RACE reads with MiXCR anew, one entry per CDR3 protein. There are 150,000 to 200,000 distinct CDR3 sequences in the sample; 11% occur only once, and 3% to 4% lies in the top ten. This chain uses TRBV4-3 with TRBJ2-4, with D possibly matching TRBD1 (5 bases). The receptor was derived from a man between 18 and 29 years old who had mild COVID-19 (a few samples of this study predate the infection). Cell type and time point are not known. Sequenced material: PBMCs or a T cell subset sorted from them (not recorded which). The CDR3 DNA is TGCGCCAGCAGCCAGACAGTCGCCAAAAACATTCAGTACTTC. As protein: CASSQTVAKNIQYF.